This T cell receptor (beta chain) was identified during a study of CD8 T cells in ankylosing spondylitis. CDR3 length: 16 residues. V lost 6 bases and J lost 0, with 21 bases in between. CDR1 and CDR2 (germline): DFQATT, SNEGSKA (reference sequence). TCRdb processed the 5' RACE reads anew with MiXCR; each CDR3 protein has one entry. The data contain roughly 470,000 distinct CDR3 sequences, 25% to 30% of them singletons. As concerns this clonotype: Its target is unknown.

General study findings and limits: What seemed typical of ankylosing spondylitis blood was a TCR beta motif built from 8 or 9 highly homologous variants.

The genes are TRBV20-1 and TRBJ2-7, with D maybe TRBD2 (5 bases). This clonotype originated in a male donor with ankylosing spondylitis. Sequencing was done on a sample of blood, either unsorted or a sorted T cell fraction (not recorded which). CDR3 region: CSAPLGFVGVSYEQYF. Written as DNA, the CDR3 is TGCAGTGCCCCCCTTGGGTTCGTGGGAGTCTCCTACGAGCAGTACTTC.